This T cell receptor (beta chain) was captured by sequencing in a study of blood T cell repertoires in COVID-19. Turning to the study itself: PBMCs, B-cell-depleted T cells, or T cells were the source of the cDNA or gDNA that made up the material.

Sequencing used immunoSEQ multiplex PCR; TCRdb keeps in-frame clones, though not all of them. The sample lists approximately 450,000 clones, more than 80% occurring once. The germline V gene encodes CDR1 MDHEN and CDR2 SYDVKM. V was clipped by 6 bases and J by 14 bases; unmatched bases: 7. This CDR3 has 11 amino acids. Sequencing input: PBMCs or T cells enriched from blood (not recorded which). The gene calls are TRBV28 and TRBJ2-1; the match to TRBD2 covers 7 bases. This TCR was sampled from a man between 25 and 39 years old who had recovered from COVID-19. The CDR3 nucleotides are TGTGCCAGCAGCCTGGGACTAAAGGAGTTCTTC. As protein: CASSLGLKEFF.